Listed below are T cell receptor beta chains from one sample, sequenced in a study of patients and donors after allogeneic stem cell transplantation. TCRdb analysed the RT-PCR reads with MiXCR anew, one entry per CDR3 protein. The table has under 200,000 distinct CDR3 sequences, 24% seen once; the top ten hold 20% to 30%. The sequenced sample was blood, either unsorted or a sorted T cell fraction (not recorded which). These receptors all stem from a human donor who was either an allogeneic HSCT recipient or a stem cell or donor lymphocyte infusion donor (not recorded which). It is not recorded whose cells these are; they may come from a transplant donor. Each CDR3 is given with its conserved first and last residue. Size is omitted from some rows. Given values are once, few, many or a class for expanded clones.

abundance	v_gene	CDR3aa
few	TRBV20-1	CSAWTAVNTEAFF
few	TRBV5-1	CASSWNAFYEQYF
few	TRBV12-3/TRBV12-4	CASTPMGNQPQHF
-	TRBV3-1	CASSQVAVAYNEQFF
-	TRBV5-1	CASSLAGANVLTF
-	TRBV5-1	CASSLAERSSSYNEQFF
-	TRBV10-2	CASSEGGAGIQPQHF
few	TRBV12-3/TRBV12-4	CASIPPQAFF
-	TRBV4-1	CATCSPGLSEQFF
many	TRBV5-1	CASSRFALRQGANYGYTF
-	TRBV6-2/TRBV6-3	CASQDSYYNEQFF
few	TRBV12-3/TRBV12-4	CASSFSGAGGYTF
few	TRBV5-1	CASSLGGSDSGNTIYF
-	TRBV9	CASSVQNSGNTIYF
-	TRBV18	CASSELGTSGYEQYF
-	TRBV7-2	CASSPSHNEQFF
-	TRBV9	CASSGRLDSGANVLTF
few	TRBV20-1	CSAPRWQGDGYTF
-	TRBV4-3	CASSQHPTSGSSDTQYF
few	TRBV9	CASSFRDSNTGELFF
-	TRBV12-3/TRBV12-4	CASSLAGDRVGNTIYF
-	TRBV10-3	CAISIAGGPSDTQYF
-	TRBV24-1	CATSDLPLENEQFF
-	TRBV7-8	CASSLDRYGGRIDTQYF
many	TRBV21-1	CATRGQDSYNEQFF
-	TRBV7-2	CASSLASEYNEQFF
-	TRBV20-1	CSAREGKETQYF
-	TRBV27	CASSLSVGQGRSYEQYF
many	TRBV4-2	CASSYPTGQGRTEAFF
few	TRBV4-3	CASSQGGASGRNEQYF
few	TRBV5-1	CASSLLDTEAFF
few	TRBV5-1	CASSLAGQGGLWEKLFF
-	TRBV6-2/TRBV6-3	CASSGRSSYEQYF
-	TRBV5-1	CASSFSPVANYGYTF
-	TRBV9	CASSVPTTLSYEQYF
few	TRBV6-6	CASTDRGEEEKLFF
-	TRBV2	CASLRLYLNTDTQYF
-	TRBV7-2	CASSRGTANSETQYF
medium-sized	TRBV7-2	CASSLAGPLSNQPQHF
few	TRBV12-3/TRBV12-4	CASSSQGTTNEKLFF
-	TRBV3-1	CASSQGLAGGSSYNEQFF
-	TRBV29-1	CSGAGSDEQYF
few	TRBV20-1	CSASRVNYGYTF
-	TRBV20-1	CSAREGFFHYGYTF
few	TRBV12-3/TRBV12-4	CASSPEGELFF
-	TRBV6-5	CASSSLTGGSYEQYF
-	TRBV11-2	CASSYRGVPKNIQYF
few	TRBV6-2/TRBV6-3	CASSYRGQGRGQPQHF
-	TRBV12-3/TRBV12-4	CASSERIGNQPQHF
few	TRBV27	CASSLVAGIDQPQHF
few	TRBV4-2	CASSQASGNLLEQYF
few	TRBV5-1	CASSLRGASSYEQYF
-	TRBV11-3	CASSLVASGKNNEQFF
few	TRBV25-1	CASSEPGWYGYTF
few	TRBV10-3	CAISELGNTEAFF